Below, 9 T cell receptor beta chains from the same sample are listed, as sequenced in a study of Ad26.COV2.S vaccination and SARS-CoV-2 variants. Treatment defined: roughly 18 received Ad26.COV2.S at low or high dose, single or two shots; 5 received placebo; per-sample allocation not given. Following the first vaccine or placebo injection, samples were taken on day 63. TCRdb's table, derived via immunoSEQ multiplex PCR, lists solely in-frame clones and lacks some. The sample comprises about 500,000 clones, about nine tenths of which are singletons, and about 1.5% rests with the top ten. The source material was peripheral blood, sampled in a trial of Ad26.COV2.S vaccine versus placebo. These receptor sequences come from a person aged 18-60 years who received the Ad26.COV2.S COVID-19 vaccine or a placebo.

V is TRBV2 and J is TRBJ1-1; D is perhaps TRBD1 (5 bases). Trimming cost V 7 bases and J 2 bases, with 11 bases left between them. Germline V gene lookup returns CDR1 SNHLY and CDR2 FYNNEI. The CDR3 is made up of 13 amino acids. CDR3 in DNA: TGTGCCAGCATTGACAGAAGCAACACTGAAGCTTTCTTT. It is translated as CASIDRSNTEAFF.

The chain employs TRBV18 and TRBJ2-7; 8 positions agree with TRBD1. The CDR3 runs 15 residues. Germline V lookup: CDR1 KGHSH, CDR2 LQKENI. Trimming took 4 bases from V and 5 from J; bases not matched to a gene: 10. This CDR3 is CASSQYVTGEDEQYF. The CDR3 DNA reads TGTGCCAGCTCACAGTACGTGACAGGGGAAGACGAGCAGTACTTC.

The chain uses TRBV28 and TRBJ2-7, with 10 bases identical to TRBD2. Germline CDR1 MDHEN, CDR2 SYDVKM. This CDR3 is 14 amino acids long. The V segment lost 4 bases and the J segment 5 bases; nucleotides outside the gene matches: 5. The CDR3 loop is CASSSSGSLNEQYF. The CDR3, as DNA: TGTGCCAGCAGTTCTAGCGGGAGTCTCAACGAGCAGTACTTC.

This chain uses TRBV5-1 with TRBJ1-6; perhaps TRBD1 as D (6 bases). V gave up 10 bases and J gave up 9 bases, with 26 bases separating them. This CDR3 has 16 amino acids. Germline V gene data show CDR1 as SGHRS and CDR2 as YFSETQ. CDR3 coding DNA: TGCGCCCGCCGCGGGGGTGGAGGGGGGCGAAGTTCACCCCTCCACTTT. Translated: CARRGGGGGRSSPLHF.

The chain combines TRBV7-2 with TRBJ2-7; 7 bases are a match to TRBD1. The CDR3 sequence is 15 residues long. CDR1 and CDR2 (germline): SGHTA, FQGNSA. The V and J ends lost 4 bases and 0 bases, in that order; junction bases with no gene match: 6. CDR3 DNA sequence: TGTGCCAGCAGCTCTGACAGGGTGAGCTCCTACGAGCAGTACTTC. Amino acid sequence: CASSSDRVSSYEQYF.

The CDR3 is CASSQRSQEKLFF. The CDR3 nucleotides are TGTGCCAGCAGCCAAAGAAGTCAGGAAAAACTGTTTTTT. The V call is TRBV3-1 (or the pseudogene TRBV3-2), the J call TRBJ1-4; the D is unclear. This CDR3 region has 13 residues. V dropped 2 bases and J dropped 8 bases, with 9 bases sitting between them. The V gene's germline CDR1 is LGHDT and CDR2 YNNKEL (reference sequence).

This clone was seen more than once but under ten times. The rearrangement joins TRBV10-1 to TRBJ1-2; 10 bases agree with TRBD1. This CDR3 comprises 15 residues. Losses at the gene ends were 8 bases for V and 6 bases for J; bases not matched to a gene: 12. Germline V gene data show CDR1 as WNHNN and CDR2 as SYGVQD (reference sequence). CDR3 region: CASLFPGQGRNGYTF. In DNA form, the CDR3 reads TGCGCCAGCCTTTTTCCGGGACAGGGGAGGAATGGCTACACCTTC.

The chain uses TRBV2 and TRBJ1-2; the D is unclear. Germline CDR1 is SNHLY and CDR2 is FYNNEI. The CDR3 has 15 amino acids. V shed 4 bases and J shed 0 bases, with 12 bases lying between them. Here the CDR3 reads CASSGGLLTNYGYTF. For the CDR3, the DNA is TGTGCCAGCAGTGGTGGTTTATTAACTAACTATGGCTACACCTTC.

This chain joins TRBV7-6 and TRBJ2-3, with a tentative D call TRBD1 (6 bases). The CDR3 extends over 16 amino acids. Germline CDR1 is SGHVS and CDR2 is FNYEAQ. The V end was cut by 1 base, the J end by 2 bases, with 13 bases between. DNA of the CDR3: TGTGCCAGCAGCTTAGAGGGCAGGGGTTACACAGATACGCAGTATTTT. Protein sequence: CASSLEGRGYTDTQYF.